Detailed here is one TCR beta chain. The antigen remains unidentified. The CDR3 sequence is 15 residues long. Looked up from germline, CDR1 is SGHDT and CDR2 is YYEEEE. V lost 1 base and J lost 6, with 16 bases in between. These data come from a study of blood T cells in healthy people across ages. General study points: The study regarded diversity estimates from one million T cells as underestimates. Per million T cells, TCR beta diversity dropped roughly linearly as age increased.

Isolating PBMCs gave at least 6 million of these cells per sample. The amount of total RNA extracted per sample was at least 5.5 micrograms. With a J-beta primer mix and a sample-barcoded 5' primer, a second PCR ran roughly 6 to 11 cycles. TCRdb processed the 5' RACE reads anew with MiXCR; each CDR3 protein has one entry. The table includes about 1,000,000 distinct CDR3 sequences, less than 50% detected once. The gene calls are TRBV5-6 and TRBJ1-2, with D uncertain. The TCR comes from a woman aged 55-75 years in good health. Sample: blood. The CDR3: CASSLNEDATDGYTF. The CDR3 region has the DNA TGTGCCAGCAGCTTGAACGAGGACGCCACAGATGGCTACACCTTC.